This T cell receptor beta chain was identified during a study of T-cell reconstitution after alpha-beta-depleted transplantation in children. Study-wide points: The study traced high day-60 TCRbeta diversity in some patients to surviving recipient T cells and thymic progenitors. Hyperexpanded clones declined; after one year, newly produced T cells mostly supplied diversity. Two months or so post-transplant, alpha-beta T cells reportedly derived from several hundred expanded graft clones.

This clonotype was counted many times. Antigen specificity is unknown. The germline V gene has CDR1 LGHDT and CDR2 YNNKEL (reference sequence). The V and J ends lost 4 bases and 2 bases, in that order; junction bases with no gene match: 6. The CDR3 spans 17 residues. The authors prepared the TCRbeta library with unique molecular identifiers. TCRdb called the PCR reads again in MiXCR, with one record for every CDR3 protein. The sample has roughly 240,000 distinct CDR3 sequences, around 7.8% seen once; the top ten hold about 6.4%. The specimen comprised PBMCs, mostly from graft donor cells, sampled 180 days after TCRalphabeta/CD19-depleted stem cell transplant. The chain uses TRBV3-1 and TRBJ2-5, with 14 bases fitting TRBD2. The receptor was derived from a male patient between 5 and 17 years old who had a stem cell transplant for acute lymphoblastic leukemia, so the T cells may come from the graft donor. CDR3 sequence (DNA): TGTGCCAGCAGCCCAAAAAGACTAGCGGGGGGGCAAGAGACCCAGTACTTC. Encoded protein: CASSPKRLAGGQETQYF.